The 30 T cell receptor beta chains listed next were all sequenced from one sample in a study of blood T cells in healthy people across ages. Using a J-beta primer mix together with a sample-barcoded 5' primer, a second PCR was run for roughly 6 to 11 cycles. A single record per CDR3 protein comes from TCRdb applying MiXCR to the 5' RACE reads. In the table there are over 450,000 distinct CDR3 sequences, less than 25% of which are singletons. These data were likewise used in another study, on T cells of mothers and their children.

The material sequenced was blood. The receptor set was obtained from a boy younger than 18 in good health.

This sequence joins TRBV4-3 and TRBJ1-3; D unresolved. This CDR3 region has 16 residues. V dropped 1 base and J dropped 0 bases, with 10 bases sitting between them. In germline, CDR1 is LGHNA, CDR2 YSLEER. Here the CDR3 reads CASSQGRENSGNTIYF. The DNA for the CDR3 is TGCGCCAGCAGCCAAGGCCGAGAGAACTCTGGAAACACCATATATTTT.

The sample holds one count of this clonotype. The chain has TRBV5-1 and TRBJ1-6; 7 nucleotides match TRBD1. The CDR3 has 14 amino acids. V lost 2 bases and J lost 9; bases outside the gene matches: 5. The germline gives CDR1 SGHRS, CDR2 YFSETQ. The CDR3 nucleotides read TGCGCCAGCAGCTTCCGACAGGGAGGTTCACCCCTCCACTTT. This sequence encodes CASSFRQGGSPLHF.

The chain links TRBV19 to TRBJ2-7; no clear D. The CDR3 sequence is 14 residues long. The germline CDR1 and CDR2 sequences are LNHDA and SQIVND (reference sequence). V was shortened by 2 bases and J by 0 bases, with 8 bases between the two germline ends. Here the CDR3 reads CASSISSSSYEQYF. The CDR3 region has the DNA TGTGCCAGTAGTATAAGTAGCAGCTCCTACGAGCAGTACTTC.

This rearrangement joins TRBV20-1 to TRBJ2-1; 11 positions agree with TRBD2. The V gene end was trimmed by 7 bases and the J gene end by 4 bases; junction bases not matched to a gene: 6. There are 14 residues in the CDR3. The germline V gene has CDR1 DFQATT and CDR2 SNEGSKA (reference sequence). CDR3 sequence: CSGLLAGAYNEQFF. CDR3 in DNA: TGCAGTGGCCTACTAGCGGGAGCGTACAATGAGCAGTTCTTC.

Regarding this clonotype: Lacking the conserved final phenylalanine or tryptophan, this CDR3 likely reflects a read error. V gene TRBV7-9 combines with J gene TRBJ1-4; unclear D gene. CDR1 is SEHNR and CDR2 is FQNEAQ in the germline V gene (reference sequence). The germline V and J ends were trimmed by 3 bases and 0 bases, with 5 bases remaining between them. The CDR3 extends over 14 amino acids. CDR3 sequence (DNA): TGTGCCAGCAGCTTGGATTCAACTAATGAAAAACTGTTTCTT. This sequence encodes CASSLDSTNEKLFL.

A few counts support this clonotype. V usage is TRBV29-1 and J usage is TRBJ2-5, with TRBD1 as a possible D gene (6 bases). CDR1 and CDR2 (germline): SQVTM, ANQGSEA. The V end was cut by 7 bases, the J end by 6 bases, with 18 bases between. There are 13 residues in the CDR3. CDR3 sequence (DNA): TGCAGCGCCAGGCGGGCAGGGGAGAAGACCCAGTACTTC. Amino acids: CSARRAGEKTQYF. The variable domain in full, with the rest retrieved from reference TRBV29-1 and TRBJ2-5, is SAVISQKPSRDICQRGTSLTIQCQVDSQVTMMFWYRQQPGQSLTLIATANQGSEATYESGFVIDKFPISRPNLTFSTLTVSNMSPEDSSIYLCSARRAGEKTQYFGPGTRLLVL.

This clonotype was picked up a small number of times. CDR3 residues: CASSQALAGFNEQYF. CDR3 in DNA: TGCGCCAGCAGCCAAGCACTAGCGGGATTCAACGAGCAGTACTTC. The chain carries TRBV4-3 and TRBJ2-5, with 10 bases lining up with TRBD2. The better agreement between TRBJ2-7 and the DNA end casts doubt on the J call. Germline loops: CDR1 LGHNA, CDR2 YSLEER. The CDR3 runs 15 residues.

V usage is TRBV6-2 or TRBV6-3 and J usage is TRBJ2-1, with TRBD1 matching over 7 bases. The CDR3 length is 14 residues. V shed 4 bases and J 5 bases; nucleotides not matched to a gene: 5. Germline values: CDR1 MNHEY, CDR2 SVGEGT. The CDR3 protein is CASSSGTDNNEQFF. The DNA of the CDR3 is TGTGCCAGCAGTTCTGGGACAGACAACAATGAGCAGTTCTTC.

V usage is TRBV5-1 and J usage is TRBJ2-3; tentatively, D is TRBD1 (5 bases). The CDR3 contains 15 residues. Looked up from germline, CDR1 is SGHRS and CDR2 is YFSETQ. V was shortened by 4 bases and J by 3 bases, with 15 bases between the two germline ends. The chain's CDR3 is CASSPGVGRTDTQYF. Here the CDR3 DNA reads TGCGCCAGCAGCCCTGGCGTGGGGCGAACAGATACGCAGTATTTT.

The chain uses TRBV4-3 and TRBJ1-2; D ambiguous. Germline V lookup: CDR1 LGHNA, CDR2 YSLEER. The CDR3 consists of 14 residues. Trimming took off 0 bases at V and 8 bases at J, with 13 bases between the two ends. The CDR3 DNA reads TGCGCCAGCAGCCAAGAAGGCACATCGGTAGGCTACACCTTC. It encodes CASSQEGTSVGYTF.

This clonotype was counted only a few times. This CDR3 reads CASSYLGVSDSPLHF. Here the CDR3 DNA reads TGTGCCAGCAGTTACCTCGGGGTTTCTGATTCACCCCTCCACTTT. The genes are TRBV6-5 and TRBJ1-6; D gene uncertain. Germline V CDR1 and CDR2: MNHEY, SVGAGI. CDR3 length: 15 amino acids. V was trimmed by 2 bases and J by 8 bases, leaving 13 bases between them.

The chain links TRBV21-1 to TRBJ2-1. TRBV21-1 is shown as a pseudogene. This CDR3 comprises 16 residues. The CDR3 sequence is CASSKRTGAAYNEQFF. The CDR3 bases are TGTGCCAGCAGCAAACGGACAGGGGCTGCCTACAATGAGCAGTTCTTC.

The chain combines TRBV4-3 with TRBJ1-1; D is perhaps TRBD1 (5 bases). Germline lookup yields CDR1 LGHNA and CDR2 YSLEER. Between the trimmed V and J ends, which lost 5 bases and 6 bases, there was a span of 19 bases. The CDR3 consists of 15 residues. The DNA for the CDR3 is TGCGCCAGCAGCAGCCACTCGGGGGAGCGACCTGAAGCTTTCTTT. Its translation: CASSSHSGERPEAFF.

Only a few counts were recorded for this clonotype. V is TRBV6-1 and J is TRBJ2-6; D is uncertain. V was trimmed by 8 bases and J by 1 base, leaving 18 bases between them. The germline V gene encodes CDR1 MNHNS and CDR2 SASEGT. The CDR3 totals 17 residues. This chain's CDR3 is CASGDRLRPSGANVLTF. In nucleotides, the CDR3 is TGTGCCAGCGGGGATAGGCTGCGACCGTCTGGGGCCAACGTCCTGACTTTC.

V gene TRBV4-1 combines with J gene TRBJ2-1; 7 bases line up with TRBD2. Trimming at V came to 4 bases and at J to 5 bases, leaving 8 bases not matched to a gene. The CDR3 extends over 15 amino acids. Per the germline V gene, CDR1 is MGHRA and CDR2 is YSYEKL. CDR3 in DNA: TGCGCCAGCAGCCCCATTCCGGGAGGTGACAATGAGCAGTTCTTC. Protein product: CASSPIPGGDNEQFF.

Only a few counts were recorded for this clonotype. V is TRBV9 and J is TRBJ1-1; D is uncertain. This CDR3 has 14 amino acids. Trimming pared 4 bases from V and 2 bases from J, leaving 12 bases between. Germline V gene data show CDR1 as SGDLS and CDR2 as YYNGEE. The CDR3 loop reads CASSPSGLNTEAFF. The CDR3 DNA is TGTGCCAGCAGCCCCTCGGGTTTAAACACTGAAGCTTTCTTT.

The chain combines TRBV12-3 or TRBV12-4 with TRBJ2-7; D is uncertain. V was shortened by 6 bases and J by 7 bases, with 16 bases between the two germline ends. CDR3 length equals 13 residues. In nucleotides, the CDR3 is TGTGCCAGCAGCTTCGTAGCAGGAGAAGAGCAGTACTTC. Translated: CASSFVAGEEQYF.

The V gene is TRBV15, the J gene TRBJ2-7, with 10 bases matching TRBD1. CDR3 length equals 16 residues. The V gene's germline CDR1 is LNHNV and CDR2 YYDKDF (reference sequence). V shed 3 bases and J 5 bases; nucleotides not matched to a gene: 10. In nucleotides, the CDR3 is TGTGCCACCAGCAGTCCCCCGGGGACAGGGGATAACGAGCAGTACTTC. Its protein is CATSSPPGTGDNEQYF.

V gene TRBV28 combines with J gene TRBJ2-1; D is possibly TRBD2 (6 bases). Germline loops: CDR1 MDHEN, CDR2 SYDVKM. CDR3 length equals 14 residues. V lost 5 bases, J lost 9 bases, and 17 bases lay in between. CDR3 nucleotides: TGTGCCAGCAGTCCGTACTTTAGCGGTGGTGAGCAGTTCTTC. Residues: CASSPYFSGGEQFF.

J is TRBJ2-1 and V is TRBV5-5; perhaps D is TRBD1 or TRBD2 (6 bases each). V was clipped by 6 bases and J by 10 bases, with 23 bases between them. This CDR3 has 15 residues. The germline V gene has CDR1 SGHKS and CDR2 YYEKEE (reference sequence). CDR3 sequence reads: CASTNPLRGDDEQFF. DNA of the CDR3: TGTGCCAGCACCAACCCCTTGAGGGGGGACGACGAGCAGTTCTTC.

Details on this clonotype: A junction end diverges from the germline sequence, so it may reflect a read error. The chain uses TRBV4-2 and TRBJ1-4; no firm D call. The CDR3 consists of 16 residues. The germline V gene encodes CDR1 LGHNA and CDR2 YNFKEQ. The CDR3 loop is CASSQTLQKGNEELFF. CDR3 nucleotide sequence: TGTGCCAGCAGCCAGACCTTACAAAAGGGTAATGAAGAACTGTTTTTT.

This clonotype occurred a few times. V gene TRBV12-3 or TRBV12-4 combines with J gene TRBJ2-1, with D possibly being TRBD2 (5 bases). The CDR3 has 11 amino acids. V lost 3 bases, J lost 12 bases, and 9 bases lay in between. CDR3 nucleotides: TGTGCCAGCAGTTTTCTTCGGGGGCAGTTCTTC. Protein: CASSFLRGQFF.

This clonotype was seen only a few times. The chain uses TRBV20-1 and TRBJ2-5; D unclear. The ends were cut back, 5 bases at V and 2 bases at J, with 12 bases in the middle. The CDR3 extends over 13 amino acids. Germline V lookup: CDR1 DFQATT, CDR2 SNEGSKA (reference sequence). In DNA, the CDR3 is TGCAGTGCTTACCGAGGACCGCAAGAGACCCAGTACTTC. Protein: CSAYRGPQETQYF.

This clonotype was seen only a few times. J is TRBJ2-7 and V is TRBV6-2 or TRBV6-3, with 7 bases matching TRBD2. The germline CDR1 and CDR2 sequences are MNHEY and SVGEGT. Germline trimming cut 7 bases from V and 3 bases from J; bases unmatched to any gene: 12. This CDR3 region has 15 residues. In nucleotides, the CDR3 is TGTGCCAGCAATACCATCCCGGGGGGAGGCTACGAGCAGTACTTC. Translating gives CASNTIPGGGYEQYF.

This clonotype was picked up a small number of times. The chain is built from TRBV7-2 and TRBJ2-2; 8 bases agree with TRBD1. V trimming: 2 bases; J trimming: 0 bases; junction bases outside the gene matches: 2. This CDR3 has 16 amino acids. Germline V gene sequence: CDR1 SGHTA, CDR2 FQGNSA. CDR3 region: CASSLRQGSNTGELFF. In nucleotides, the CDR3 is TGTGCCAGCAGCTTAAGACAGGGGTCGAACACCGGGGAGCTGTTTTTT.

CDR3 nucleotide sequence: TGTGCCAGCAGCTTAATAGGGGCGGGAGCCCCCTCGAGTACGTACAATGAGCAGTTCTTC. This gives the protein CASSLIGAGAPSSTYNEQFF. The chain is built from TRBV7-3 and TRBJ2-1, with 7 bases that match TRBD2. Germline V gene sequence: CDR1 SGHTA, CDR2 FQGTGA. The CDR3 loop spans 20 amino acids. V shed 1 base and J 4 bases; nucleotides not matched to a gene: 19.

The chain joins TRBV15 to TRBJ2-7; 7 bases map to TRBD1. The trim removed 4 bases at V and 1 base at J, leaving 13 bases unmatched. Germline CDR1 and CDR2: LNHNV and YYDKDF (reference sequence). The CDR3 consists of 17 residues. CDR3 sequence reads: CATSTTETGMDSYEQYF. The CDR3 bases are TGTGCCACCAGCACGACAGAGACAGGGATGGATTCCTACGAGCAGTACTTC.

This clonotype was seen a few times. The CDR3 is CSVGDRGNYGYTF. CDR3 sequence (DNA): TGCAGCGTTGGGGACAGGGGCAACTATGGCTACACCTTC. The chain is built from TRBV29-1 and TRBJ1-2, with TRBD1 identical over 10 bases. The CDR3 is made up of 13 amino acids. V dropped 4 bases and J dropped 2; count of bases not matched to a gene: 1. Germline V gene lookup returns CDR1 SQVTM and CDR2 ANQGSEA. The full variable domain, rest sourced from reference TRBV29-1 and TRBJ1-2, is SAVISQKPSRDICQRGTSLTIQCQVDSQVTMMFWYRQQPGQSLTLIATANQGSEATYESGFVIDKFPISRPNLTFSTLTVSNMSPEDSSIYLCSVGDRGNYGYTFGSGTRLTVV.

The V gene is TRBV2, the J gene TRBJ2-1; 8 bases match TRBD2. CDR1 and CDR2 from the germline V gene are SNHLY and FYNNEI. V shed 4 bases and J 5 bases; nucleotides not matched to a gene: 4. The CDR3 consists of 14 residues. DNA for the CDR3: TGTGCCAGCAGTGTTCCAGCGGGGGACAATGAGCAGTTCTTC. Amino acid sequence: CASSVPAGDNEQFF.

CDR3 protein: CASSRRTGNTYEQYF. The CDR3 DNA reads TGTGCCAGCAGCCGTAGGACAGGAAATACCTACGAGCAGTACTTC. This rearrangement joins TRBV14 to TRBJ2-7; 7 bases map to TRBD1. With V trimmed by 4 bases and J by 2 bases, 8 bases remained unmatched. Germline V gene data show CDR1 as SGHDN and CDR2 as FVKESK. CDR3 length: 15 amino acids.